This entry lists 29 T cell receptor beta chains sequenced from one sample in a study of CD8+ T cells in alopecia areata. The treatment here: oral pan-JAK inhibitor, 5-10 mg twice daily. Sequencing used cDNA as its template, made by extracting RNA and reverse transcribing it. The protocol was immunoSEQ multiplex PCR, while the TCRdb copy is restricted to in-frame clones and leaves out a portion. Of 160,000 or so clones listed, 58% are singletons. This material consisted of CD4+ T cells sorted from blood, taken between weeks 55 and 65, from a patient treated with tofacitinib. These receptors all come from a human donor with alopecia areata.

This chain joins TRBV29-1 and TRBJ2-7; D call uncertain. CDR1 is SQVTM and CDR2 is ANQGSEA in the germline V gene. The ends were cut back, 6 bases at V and 6 bases at J, with 15 bases in the middle. This CDR3 has 12 residues. CDR3 amino acids: CSVKPSWGEQYF. The CDR3 DNA sequence: TGCAGCGTCAAACCATCGTGGGGCGAGCAGTACTTC.

This chain joins TRBV5-1 and TRBJ1-1; the D is unclear. This CDR3 contains 13 residues. V lost 2 bases, J lost 9 bases, and 14 bases lay in between. Germline lookup yields CDR1 SGHRS and CDR2 YFSETQ. The CDR3 nucleotides are TGCGCCAGCAGCTTTCAGGCCTTAGATCAAGCTTTCTTT. Translated, it gives CASSFQALDQAFF.

The gene calls are TRBV2 and TRBJ1-5; no firm D call. V lost 2 bases to trimming and J lost 0 bases, with 14 bases between them. This CDR3 contains 17 residues. The germline V gene has CDR1 SNHLY and CDR2 FYNNEI. The CDR3 loop is CASSERVGLYSNQPQHF. CDR3 sequence (DNA): TGTGCCAGCAGTGAACGGGTTGGGCTCTATAGCAATCAGCCCCAGCATTTT.

This clone was counted between two and nine times. The chain uses TRBV4-1 and TRBJ1-1; D might be TRBD1 (5 bases). The CDR3 is 15 amino acids. V lost 5 bases and J lost 0, with 13 bases in between. CDR1 and CDR2 from the germline V gene are MGHRA and YSYEKL. CDR3 sequence (DNA): TGCGCCAGCAGCAAAACCGGGACGATGAACACTGAAGCTTTCTTT. Amino acids: CASSKTGTMNTEAFF.

V and J are TRBV29-1 and TRBJ2-3; possible D gene TRBD1, 5 bases. The CDR3 runs to 12 residues. Germline CDR1 SQVTM, CDR2 ANQGSEA. Trimming shortened V by 3 bases and J by 2 bases, and 6 bases separated the two germline ends. Here the CDR3 reads CSVDRDTDTQYF. CDR3 DNA: TGCAGCGTTGACAGGGACACAGATACGCAGTATTTT.

V gene TRBV7-9 combines with J gene TRBJ2-1, with 12 bases aligning to TRBD2. J lost 4 bases, V lost 5 bases, and 3 bases had no gene match. Germline lookup yields CDR1 SEHNR and CDR2 FQNEAQ (reference sequence). The CDR3 is 15 residues long. Here the CDR3 DNA reads TGTGCCAGCAGCCGGACTAGCGGGGCTTACAATGAGCAGTTCTTC. It translates to CASSRTSGAYNEQFF. Based on the CDR3 plus reference TRBV7-9 and TRBJ2-1, the full variable domain is DTGVSQNPRHKITKRGQNVTFRCDPISEHNRLYWYRQTLGQGPEFLTYFQNEAQLEKSRLLSDRFSAERPKGSFSTLEIQRTEQGDSAMYLCASSRTSGAYNEQFFGPGTRLTVL.

V and J are TRBV30 and TRBJ2-2, with D uncertain. The V gene's germline CDR1 is GTSNPN and CDR2 SVGIG (reference sequence). V gave up 2 bases and J gave up 5 bases, with 3 bases separating them. This CDR3 has 11 residues. CDR3 DNA sequence: TGTGCCTGGAGTCTGACCGGGGAGCTGTTTTTT. Protein product: CAWSLTGELFF.

This chain connects TRBV5-1 to TRBJ2-1; D perhaps matches TRBD1 (5 bases). Germline V lookup: CDR1 SGHRS, CDR2 YFSETQ. There are 12 residues in the CDR3. V lost 8 bases to trimming and J lost 15 bases, with 21 bases between them. The CDR3 protein is CASDFWWQGGFF. The CDR3 region has the DNA TGCGCCAGTGATTTTTGGTGGCAGGGCGGGTTCTTC.

The genes are TRBV4-1 and TRBJ2-1; a weak D match, TRBD2 (5 bases). The V end lost 3 bases, the J end lost 8 bases, and 23 bases lay between the germline ends. Germline loops: CDR1 MGHRA, CDR2 YSYEKL. CDR3 length: 17 amino acids. The CDR3, as DNA: TGCGCCAGCAGCCACCCTTCGAGGGTCGGCCCCCCGTATGAGCAGTTCTTC. This translates into CASSHPSRVGPPYEQFF.

The chain employs TRBV29-1 and TRBJ2-7, with 8 bases identical to TRBD1. The V gene's germline CDR1 is SQVTM and CDR2 ANQGSEA. The CDR3 has 15 amino acids. V was clipped by 4 bases and J by 0 bases; unmatched bases: 8. Here the CDR3 reads CSVAPTGASSYEQYF. The CDR3 region has the DNA TGCAGCGTTGCCCCGACAGGGGCAAGCTCCTACGAGCAGTACTTC.

This clone was observed a handful of times. The chain couples TRBV11-3 to TRBJ2-7; TRBD2 agrees at 9 bases. Germline trimming cut 5 bases from V and 0 bases from J; bases unmatched to any gene: 11. There are 17 residues in the CDR3. Per the germline V gene, CDR1 is SGHNT and CDR2 is YENEEA. CDR3 nucleotide sequence: TGTGCCAGCAGCCGATACGATAGCGGGGGATCCTCCTACGAGCAGTACTTC. It is translated as CASSRYDSGGSSYEQYF.

This sequence joins TRBV5-1 and TRBJ2-2, with TRBD1 identical over 8 bases. The CDR3 extends over 15 amino acids. J lost 3 bases, V lost 3 bases, and 4 bases had no gene match. The germline gives CDR1 SGHRS, CDR2 YFSETQ. The CDR3 region has the DNA TGCGCCAGCAGCTGGAAGACAGGGGACACCGGGGAGCTGTTTTTT. This sequence encodes CASSWKTGDTGELFF.

The chain recombines TRBV6-5 with TRBJ2-5, with TRBD1 identical over 10 bases. V shed 6 bases, J shed 5 bases, and the junction held 9 bases outside the gene matches. CDR1 is MNHEY, CDR2 SVGAGI, per germline. The CDR3 runs to 15 residues. The CDR3 region has the DNA TGTGCCAGCAGCCCCCGGGACAGGGGTTGGGAGACCCAGTACTTC. Protein: CASSPRDRGWETQYF.

The J gene is TRBJ2-5, the V gene TRBV5-5; D ambiguous. The V end lost 3 bases, the J end lost 1 base, and 13 bases lay between the germline ends. The CDR3 has 15 amino acids. Looked up from germline, CDR1 is SGHKS and CDR2 is YYEKEE (reference sequence). CDR3 sequence (DNA): TGTGCCAGCAGCTCCGGGCTGACGGTCCAAGAGACCCAGTACTTC. This gives the protein CASSSGLTVQETQYF.

This chain connects TRBV7-9 to TRBJ1-5; D perhaps matches TRBD1 (5 bases). The CDR3 totals 14 residues. V gave up 5 bases and J gave up 2 bases, with 10 bases separating them. Germline assignment: CDR1 SEHNR and CDR2 FQNEAQ (reference sequence). The CDR3 region has the DNA TGTGCCAGCAGCGGGGGGAGTGGCAATCAGCCCCAGCATTTT. Amino acid sequence: CASSGGSGNQPQHF.

This chain links TRBV14 with TRBJ1-5; tentative D call: TRBD1 (5 bases). CDR3 size: 16 residues. Germline CDR1 SGHDN, CDR2 FVKESK. Trimming left V 4 bases short and J 2 bases short, with 15 bases between. CDR3 coding DNA: TGTGCCAGCAGCCCGGGGCCAGGTGTCGGCAATCAGCCCCAGCATTTT. This encodes CASSPGPGVGNQPQHF.

This clone was found a few times. CDR3 region: CASSWGGANTGELFF. Here the CDR3 DNA reads TGTGCCAGCAGCTGGGGGGGTGCGAACACCGGGGAGCTGTTTTTT. The chain combines TRBV7-9 with TRBJ2-2; 7 bases map to TRBD2. This CDR3 is built from 15 residues. Germline V gene data show CDR1 as SEHNR and CDR2 as FQNEAQ (reference sequence). Trimming took 4 bases from V and 0 from J; bases not matched to a gene: 2.

V is TRBV29-1 and J is TRBJ1-2; D perhaps matches TRBD1 (5 bases). The ends were cut back, 3 bases at V and 11 bases at J, with 16 bases in the middle. Looked up from germline, CDR1 is SQVTM and CDR2 is ANQGSEA. This CDR3 region has 12 residues. DNA of the CDR3: TGCAGCGTTGAGGGCGGGACCACCCGGTACACCTTC. It yields the protein CSVEGGTTRYTF.

The chain is built from TRBV27 and TRBJ2-4; D ambiguous. CDR3 size: 16 residues. CDR1 and CDR2 (germline): MNHEY, SMNVEV (reference sequence). The V and J ends lost 5 bases and 7 bases respectively, with 21 bases between them. Here the CDR3 reads CASSPPVSGGANIQYF. CDR3 in DNA: TGTGCCAGCAGTCCACCGGTGAGTGGTGGCGCGAACATTCAGTACTTC.

The chain carries TRBV4-2 and TRBJ2-3, with unresolved D. CDR1 is LGHNA and CDR2 is YNFKEQ in the germline V gene. The CDR3 spans 15 residues. V was trimmed by 1 base and J by 4 bases, leaving 12 bases between them. The CDR3: CASSQGVSGSDTQYF. DNA for the CDR3: TGTGCCAGCAGCCAAGGTGTTTCTGGTTCAGATACGCAGTATTTT.

The sample holds a few counts of this clone. The rearrangement links TRBV29-1 to TRBJ2-1; tentative D call: TRBD2 (7 bases). Germline V gene lookup returns CDR1 SQVTM and CDR2 ANQGSEA. V was cut by 6 bases and J by 2 bases, with 11 bases left in between. This CDR3 contains 13 residues. The CDR3 nucleotides read TGCAGCGTGCGGGGGCGAACCTACAATGAGCAGTTCTTC. Amino acid sequence: CSVRGRTYNEQFF.

CDR3 coding DNA: TGTGCCAGCAGCACAGGGGAGGGCACAGATACGCAGTATTTT. Amino acids: CASSTGEGTDTQYF. This chain connects TRBV7-6 to TRBJ2-3; a weak D match, TRBD1 (7 bases). The CDR3 has 14 amino acids. Looked up from germline, CDR1 is SGHVS and CDR2 is FNYEAQ. Trimming took 5 bases from V and 1 from J, leaving 10 bases between them.

This chain uses TRBV29-1 with TRBJ2-2, with D perhaps TRBD2 (6 bases). Trimming removed 8 bases at V and 4 bases at J, with 14 bases between. CDR3 length: 13 amino acids. Germline loops: CDR1 SQVTM, CDR2 ANQGSEA. The CDR3 sequence is CSISGVTTGELFF. The CDR3 nucleotides are TGCAGCATATCGGGGGTGACCACCGGGGAGCTGTTTTTT.

The chain couples TRBV5-1 to TRBJ1-4; weak D call: TRBD1 (5 bases). The CDR3 is 15 amino acids. Trimming removed 4 bases at V and 5 bases at J, with 15 bases between. Germline V gives CDR1 SGHRS, CDR2 YFSETQ. This CDR3 is CASSEGVGGNEKLFF. CDR3 DNA sequence: TGCGCCAGCAGCGAGGGAGTTGGGGGGAATGAAAAACTGTTTTTT.

The J gene is TRBJ2-5, the V gene TRBV28; D unresolved. The V gene lost 10 bases and the J gene lost 2 bases, with 5 bases spanning the gap. This CDR3 contains 10 residues. CDR1 is MDHEN and CDR2 is SYDVKM in the germline V gene. The CDR3 sequence is CATLQETQYF. CDR3 nucleotide sequence: TGTGCCACGTTACAAGAGACCCAGTACTTC.

This chain links TRBV29-1 with TRBJ1-4, with TRBD1 identical over 7 bases. Germline CDR1 reads SQVTM; CDR2 reads ANQGSEA. This CDR3 spans 12 amino acids. V shed 6 bases and J 6 bases; nucleotides not matched to a gene: 4. The CDR3 nucleotides are TGCAGCGTGAACAGGGGAGATGAAAAACTGTTTTTT. Protein product: CSVNRGDEKLFF.

V is TRBV14 and J is TRBJ1-1; D call uncertain. Germline V gene data show CDR1 as SGHDN and CDR2 as FVKESK. The V gene lost 4 bases and the J gene lost 3 bases, with 15 bases spanning the gap. This CDR3 contains 15 residues. The CDR3 nucleotides read TGTGCCAGCAGCCCTTTAGATGGGTATGACACTGAAGCTTTCTTT. This gives the protein CASSPLDGYDTEAFF.

The genes are TRBV18 and TRBJ2-5; the match to TRBD2 covers 10 bases. The germline CDR1 and CDR2 sequences are KGHSH and LQKENI. V gave up 3 bases and J gave up 2 bases; unmatched junction bases: 3. The CDR3 is made up of 15 amino acids. CDR3 sequence reads: CASSPQLAGQETQYF. The CDR3 coding sequence is TGTGCCAGCTCACCCCAACTAGCGGGGCAAGAGACCCAGTACTTC.

V and J are TRBV11-2 and TRBJ2-5; 10 bases are shared with TRBD1. Germline assignment: CDR1 SGHAT and CDR2 FQNNGV. Losses at the gene ends were 4 bases for V and 3 bases for J; bases not matched to a gene: 5. The CDR3 consists of 15 residues. The CDR3 DNA is TGTGCCAGCAGCTCCTTAGGGACAGGGGAAGAGACCCAGTACTTC. Translating gives CASSSLGTGEETQYF. The complete variable domain, with remaining parts taken from reference TRBV11-2 and TRBJ2-5, reads EAGVAQSPRYKIIEKRQSVAFWCNPISGHATLYWYQQILGQGPKLLIQFQNNGVVDDSQLPKDRFSAERLKGVDSTLKIQPAKLEDSAVYLCASSSLGTGEETQYFGPGTRLLVL.